Listed below are T cell receptor beta chains from one sample, sequenced in a study of beta chain features in type 1 diabetes. Here immunoSEQ multiplex PCR was the method, and the copy in TCRdb shows in-frame clones only, minus some. The sample records hundreds of thousands of clones, around 15% being singletons. Source material: naive CD4+ T cells from blood. The origin of the receptors is a man between 18 and 29 years old in good health. Each CDR3 is given with its conserved first and last residue. D genes are given only for firm matches. Size is stated for part of the rows, as once, few or many counts, or as a class when the clone is expanded.

D gene	clone size	V gene	J gene	CDR3 DNA	CDR3 protein
NA	few	TRBV7-2	TRBJ1-1	TGTGCCAGCAGCTGGTTGGTGACCACTGAAGCTTTCTTT	CASSWLVTTEAFF
NA	NA	TRBV28	TRBJ1-2	TGTGCCAGCAGTTCCCCTCGAGTCTTC	CASSSPRVF
NA	few	TRBV11-2	TRBJ2-2	TGTGCCAGCAGCTCTTTACAGGGCAACACCGGGGAGCTGTTTTTT	CASSSLQGNTGELFF
TRBD1	NA	TRBV7-8	TRBJ1-5	TGTGCCAGCAGCTTAATGGTTGCACAGGGGTTGCATCAGCCCCAGCATTTT	CASSLMVAQGLHQPQHF
NA	NA	TRBV5-4	TRBJ2-1	TGTGCCAGCAGCTCATCCCCGGGACCCGAGGGCTACAATGAGCAGTTCTTC	CASSSSPGPEGYNEQFF
TRBD2	few	TRBV6-1	TRBJ2-7	TGTGCCAGCAGTGCCTTTGGACTAGCGGGGGATCCCAGTCCCTACGAGCAGTACTTC	CASSAFGLAGDPSPYEQYF
NA	NA	TRBV5-1	TRBJ2-1	TGCGCCAGCAGCTTGGGAGGGGCCAGCAATGAGCAGTTCTTC	CASSLGGASNEQFF
NA	NA	TRBV4-2	TRBJ2-1	TGTGCCAGCAGCCAGACCCCGAGGGTGGGTAGCTTGGAGCAGTTCTTC	CASSQTPRVGSLEQFF
NA	NA	TRBV30	TRBJ1-5	TGTGCCTGGAGCAGAGGAGGGTTGGGACAGCCCCAGCATTTT	CAWSRGGLGQPQHF
NA	NA	TRBV18	TRBJ2-1	TGTGCCAGCTCACCACCGTACAGGGGGCGGCTAGCGGGGTTTGACAATGAGCAGTTCTTC	CASSPPYRGRLAGFDNEQFF
TRBD1	NA	TRBV14	TRBJ2-3	TGTGCCAGCAGCCGACGGACAGGGGGCATAGATACGCAGTATTTT	CASSRRTGGIDTQYF
NA	few	TRBV30	TRBJ1-4	TGTGCCTGGAGTCCTTACCCAGGCGATAGGAATGAAAAACTGTTTTTT	CAWSPYPGDRNEKLFF
NA	few	TRBV4-3	TRBJ2-7	TGCGCCAGCAGCCAAGATATGGCGGACGAGCAGTACTTC	CASSQDMADEQYF
TRBD2	few	TRBV6-1	TRBJ2-7	TGTGCCAGCAGTGAAGGGACTAGCGGGAGGGGGTACGAGCAGTACTTC	CASSEGTSGRGYEQYF
NA	NA	TRBV11-2	TRBJ2-1	TGTGCCAGCAGCTTAGGTAACAGGCCGGGGGAGCAGTTCTTC	CASSLGNRPGEQFF
TRBD2	NA	TRBV5-4	TRBJ2-1	TGTGCCAGCAGCTTGGGTAGCGGGCTTTCCTACAATGAGCAGTTCTTC	CASSLGSGLSYNEQFF
TRBD2	NA	TRBV5-4	TRBJ2-3	TGTGCCAGCAGCCCGGGGGGTGAGCTGACAGATACGCAGTATTTT	CASSPGGELTDTQYF